The 10 T cell receptor beta chains below come from one sample, sequenced in a study of Tregs in tolerant kidney transplant recipients. Their antigens remain unidentified. Recipient PBMCs carried a CFSE label and met irradiated graft donor PBMCs for five to seven days before FACS sorting. TCRdb's table, derived via immunoSEQ multiplex PCR, lists solely in-frame clones and lacks some. The sample holds around 1,800 clones. The source was CD4+ T cells from blood cultured with allogeneic cells, collected before the transplant. The receptors come from a human patient who received a combined kidney and bone marrow transplant.

Comments on this clone: The observed sequence ends 3 residues before the CDR3 terminus, with the missing tail filled in from the germline J gene. The chain joins TRBV4-2 to TRBJ1-1, with 11 bases aligning to TRBD1. Looked up from germline, CDR1 is LGHNA and CDR2 is YNFKEQ. The V gene end was trimmed by 0 bases and the J gene end by 5 bases; junction bases not matched to a gene: 2. The length of the CDR3 is 15 residues. The chain's CDR3 is CASSQERDRGTEAFF. Partial CDR3 DNA: TGTGCCAGCAGCCAAGAGCGGGACAGGGGGACTGAA.

By frequency, this clone is medium-sized (0.01 to 0.1%). The read falls 3 residues short of the CDR3 end, and the missing part is taken from the germline J gene. The rearrangement uses TRBV6-2 or TRBV6-3 and TRBJ1-2, with no clear D. V was shortened by 0 bases and J by 6 bases, with 14 bases between the two germline ends. The CDR3 is made up of 15 amino acids. Germline CDR1 and CDR2: MNHEY and SVGEGT. CDR3 in amino acids: CASSYSSRVGNGYTF. The CDR3 bases that were read are TGTGCCAGCAGTTACTCCTCGCGGGTGGGTAATGGC.

The CDR3 sequence: CASSLVGQSNTGELFF. The sequenced CDR3 bases are TGCGCCAGCAGCTTAGTGGGACAGTCGAACACCGGGGAG. The V call is TRBV5-1, the J call TRBJ2-2; 7 positions agree with TRBD1. Read coverage stops 3 residues before the CDR3 terminus; the germline J gene supplies the remainder. Losses at the gene ends were 2 bases for V and 0 bases for J; bases not matched to a gene: 4. The CDR3 runs 16 residues. Germline loops: CDR1 SGHRS, CDR2 YFSETQ.

The CDR3 DNA, read in part, is TGCAGTGCTAGCGCCCCGGGGGCGGGGGGGCTAGAGACG. Its translation: CSASAPGAGGLET. The complete CDR3 reads CSASAPGAGGLETQYF. The chain joins TRBV20-1 to TRBJ2-3, with 9 nucleotides matching TRBD2. The read comes to an end 3 residues before the CDR3 does, leaving the germline J gene to fill in the end. The CDR3 is made up of 16 amino acids. The germline CDR1 and CDR2 sequences are DFQATT and SNEGSKA (reference sequence).

A note on this clone: The sequence runs out 3 residues before the end of the CDR3; the remainder is reconstructed from the germline J gene. This sequence joins TRBV29-1 and TRBJ2-3; 10 bases line up with TRBD2. V was pared by 1 base and J by 0 bases, with 13 bases of the junction left unmatched. The CDR3 sequence is 19 residues long. CDR1 and CDR2 from the germline V gene are SQVTM and ANQGSEA. The covered CDR3 bases are TGCAGCGTTGAAGGGTCGTGGAGCGGGGGGGCCCTTAGCACAGATACG. Protein product: CSVEGSWSGGALSTDT. The full CDR3 protein reads CSVEGSWSGGALSTDTQYF.

Points on this clone: The missing CDR3 end, 3 residues past where the read stops, is filled in from the germline J gene. The chain has TRBV7-9 and TRBJ1-2; no clear D gene. There are 13 residues in the CDR3. Germline CDR1 is SEHNR and CDR2 is FQNEAQ (reference sequence). CDR3 sequence reads: CASSFNEGYDYTF. The part of the CDR3 DNA that was read is TGTGCCAGCAGCTTTAATGAGGGCTACGAC.

Its frequency marks this clone as medium-sized. Read sequence stops 3 residues before the CDR3 end, and the germline J gene provides the missing end. The chain links TRBV29-1 to TRBJ2-7; 10 bases line up with TRBD2. V lost 6 bases and J lost 1; bases outside the gene matches: 6. This CDR3 region has 14 residues. CDR1 SQVTM and CDR2 ANQGSEA come from the germline V gene. The DNA read from the CDR3 is TGCAGCGTCAGCGGACTAGCGGCTTCCTACGAG. Translation gives CSVSGLAASYE. In full, the CDR3 reads CSVSGLAASYEQYF.

Of note for this clone: The CDR3 end lies 3 residues beyond the end of the read and is filled in from the germline J gene. This sequence joins TRBV14 and TRBJ1-1; 11 nucleotides line up with TRBD1. The CDR3 sequence is 16 residues long. In germline, CDR1 is SGHDN, CDR2 FVKESK. The trim removed 0 bases at V and 6 bases at J, leaving 6 bases unmatched. The CDR3 reads CASSQDQAGQGAEAFF. The CDR3 bases that were read are TGTGCCAGCAGCCAAGACCAGGCGGGACAGGGGGCTGAA. Using reference TRBV14 and TRBJ1-1 for the parts outside the CDR3, the full variable domain is EAGVTQFPSHSVIEKGQTVTLRCDPISGHDNLYWYRRVMGKEIKFLLHFVKESKQDESGMPNNRFLAERTGGTYSTLKVQPAELEDSGVYFCASSQDQAGQGAEAFFGQGTRLTVV.

This clone is deemed medium-sized by its frequency. The read ends 3 residues early relative to the CDR3; the germline J gene fills the gap. The J gene is TRBJ2-2, the V gene TRBV7-6; 9 bases are a match to TRBD2. After removal of 1 base from V and 0 bases from J, the junction contained 3 bases not matched to a gene. Germline V lookup: CDR1 SGHVS, CDR2 FNYEAQ. The CDR3 loop spans 17 amino acids. CDR3 loop: CASSLGAGGTNTGELFF. Incomplete CDR3 DNA: TGTGCCAGCAGCTTAGGAGCGGGGGGTACGAACACCGGGGAG.

Note on this clone: The read ends 3 residues shy of where the CDR3 ends; the end is completed using the germline J gene. The chain has TRBV2 and TRBJ1-1; D gene ambiguous. CDR3 length: 18 residues. From germline, CDR1 is SNHLY and CDR2 FYNNEI. The part of the CDR3 DNA that was read is TGTGCCAGCAGTCAGTGGGATTTAGGACTAGCGGGCACAGATACG. Protein sequence: CASSQWDLGLAGTDT. The complete CDR3 reads CASSQWDLGLAGTDTAFF.